These T cell receptor beta chains were read from a single sample in a study of tumor and adjacent non-tumor tissue in lung cancer. TCRdb reprocessed the multiplex PCR reads via MiXCR and lists one record per CDR3 protein. In the table there are under 100,000 distinct CDR3 sequences, around three fifths of which are singletons. The sequenced material came from lung tumor tissue. Receptors were obtained from a man aged 70-80 years with non-small cell lung cancer. CDR3s include the opening cysteine and the closing phenylalanine or tryptophan. D genes are given only for firm matches. Size is stated for part of the rows, as once, few or many counts, or as a class when the clone is expanded.

D gene	V gene	clone size	J gene	CDR3 DNA	CDR3 protein
-	TRBV12-3/TRBV12-4	-	TRBJ1-2	TGTGCCAGTGGGGGCAAGGGCTATAGCTACACCTTC	CASGGKGYSYTF
TRBD2	TRBV6-1	many	TRBJ2-3	TGTGCCAGCAATGTAGCGGGAGGGAGCACAGATACGCAGTATTTT	CASNVAGGSTDTQYF
-	TRBV29-1	-	TRBJ2-2	TGCAGGGCCACCGGGGATGGGAACACCGGGGAGCTGTTTTTT	CRATGDGNTGELFF
-	TRBV4-1	once	TRBJ1-2	TGCGCCAGCGGCCCCCTACAGGGACCAACTGTCTACACCTTC	CASGPLQGPTVYTF
-	TRBV11-2	-	TRBJ2-7	TGTACCAGCAGCGAGGGGGGCAGAAACTATGAGCAGTACTTC	CTSSEGGRNYEQYF
TRBD1	TRBV5-4	few	TRBJ2-2	TGTGCCAGCAGCACCTACAGGGGAGCGAACACCGGGGAGCTGTTTTTT	CASSTYRGANTGELFF
TRBD2	TRBV20-1	-	TRBJ2-7	TGCAGTGCTAGGGGGCGGGAGGGCCTTTCCGAGCAGTACTTC	CSARGREGLSEQYF
TRBD1	TRBV11-3	-	TRBJ2-2	TGTGCTAGCAGCCAACAGGGGTCGGACACCGGGGAGCTGTTTTTT	CASSQQGSDTGELFF
-	TRBV28	-	TRBJ2-5	TGTGCCAGCTCCCGCGCCGGACAAGAGACCCAGTACTTC	CASSRAGQETQYF
TRBD1	TRBV14	-	TRBJ1-3	TGTGCCAGCAGCCTAGAAGGAGGGAGGACAGGAGGAAACACCATATATTTT	CASSLEGGRTGGNTIYF
TRBD2	TRBV7-9	few	TRBJ2-5	TGTGCCAGCAGCCAACAGGGCGGGGGGGAGACCCAGTACTTC	CASSQQGGGETQYF
-	TRBV29-1	-	TRBJ2-6	TGCAGCGTTTATACCTCTGGGGCCATCATCCTGACTTTC	CSVYTSGAIILTF
TRBD1	TRBV12-3/TRBV12-4	many	TRBJ2-2	TGTGCCAGCAGTTTTTGGACAGGGGCTTCGAACACCGGGGAGCTGTTTTTT	CASSFWTGASNTGELFF
TRBD2	TRBV4-1	-	TRBJ2-1	TGCGCCAGCAGCCACCCTCCGAACAGCGGGAGTAGTTACGATGAGCAGTTCTTC	CASSHPPNSGSSYDEQFF
TRBD2	TRBV7-3	many	TRBJ2-3	TGTGCCAGCAGCTTAATGCGAGCGGGGGCGGGGGATACGCAGTATTTT	CASSLMRAGAGDTQYF
-	TRBV7-9	-	TRBJ1-6	TGTGCCAGCGGAGGGGCCAACTCCTATAATTCACCCATCCACTTT	CASGGANSYNSPIHF
-	TRBV20-1	few	TRBJ1-5	TGCAGTGCTAGTGTGGGGTGGAGCAATCAGCCCCAGCATTTT	CSASVGWSNQPQHF
-	TRBV6-1	-	TRBJ2-2	TGCGCCAGCAAACGGGGATACCAGTCGGCCAGGAAGCTGTTTTTT	CASKRGYQSARKLFF
TRBD2	TRBV29-1	few	TRBJ2-3	TGCAGCGTTGAGACGGCGGGGGGGACCACAGATACTCAGTATTTT	CSVETAGGTTDTQYF
-	TRBV20-1	many	TRBJ2-5	TGCAGTGCTAGAAGGGGACAAGAGACCCAGTACTTC	CSARRGQETQYF
-	TRBV30	-	TRBJ1-1	TGTGCCTGGAGACGGGGGAACACTGAAGCTATCTTT	CAWRRGNTEAIF
-	TRBV29-1	-	TRBJ2-1	TGCAACGCCGGGACCTATAACTCCTACAATGAGCAGTTCTTC	CNAGTYNSYNEQFF
-	TRBV11-2	-	TRBJ2-3	TGTGTCAGCAGCTTAGGCCATCGGGGAGGCGCAGATACACAGTATTTT	CVSSLGHRGGADTQYF
TRBD2	TRBV6-2/TRBV6-3	many	TRBJ2-3	TGTGCCAGCAGTTACGAGCGGGGGGTATATACAGATACGCAGTATTTT	CASSYERGVYTDTQYF
TRBD2	TRBV6-5	-	TRBJ2-7	TGTGCCAGCAGCCCGGGAGGAGCGGGAACGGGTGTGCAGCAGTACTTC	CASSPGGAGTGVQQYF
-	TRBV20-1	-	TRBJ2-2	TGCGGTGCTAGAGGGACTCGGAACACCGGGGAGCTGTTTTTT	CGARGTRNTGELFF
TRBD2	TRBV5-5	-	TRBJ2-3	TGTGCCAGCAGCTTGAGGGCGGGGGGCACAGATGCGCAGTATTTT	CASSLRAGGTDAQYF
-	TRBV6-5	many	TRBJ2-5	TGTGCCAGCACTACTAACCCGGGGGGCCCGGGAGAGACCCAGTACTTC	CASTTNPGGPGETQYF
-	TRBV11-2	large	TRBJ2-6	TGTGCCAGCAGCTCCCCGAGGGGAAGAGGGGGCTCTGGGGCCAACGTCCTGACTTTC	CASSSPRGRGGSGANVLTF
-	TRBV11-2	-	TRBJ2-1	TGTGCCAGCAGCCATCAGCCCGGGGTCTCCTACAATGACCAGTTCTTC	CASSHQPGVSYNDQFF
-	TRBV6-6	-	TRBJ1-1	TGTGCCACCCTGGGTAACACTGAAGCTCTCTTT	CATLGNTEALF
TRBD1	TRBV12-3/TRBV12-4	-	TRBJ1-5	TGTGCCTGCAGCACCCTCGGACAGGGGATGGGTCAGTCCCAGCATTTT	CACSTLGQGMGQSQHF
-	TRBV29-1	-	TRBJ2-3	TGCAGCGCCGCAGCGGGACAGGCTTCAACAGGTACGCAGTATTTT	CSAAAGQASTGTQYF
-	TRBV6-1	many	TRBJ1-6	TGTGCCAGCAGTGAAGGACGAGAGGGGCATTCACCCCTCCACTTT	CASSEGREGHSPLHF
TRBD2	TRBV6-5	-	TRBJ2-2	TGTGCCAGCAGTGGGCAAGGGGCCGCGGGGGAGCTGTCTTTT	CASSGQGAAGELSF
TRBD2	TRBV4-1	many	TRBJ2-5	TGCGCCAGCAGCAAGAGTCGCATCGGGGGGGACCAAGAGACCCAGTACTTC	CASSKSRIGGDQETQYF
-	TRBV2	-	TRBJ1-5	TGTGCCAGCAGGAGGGACAACAGCAATCAGCCCCAGCATTTT	CASRRDNSNQPQHF
-	TRBV6-5	many	TRBJ1-4	TGTGCCAGCAGTTACCGACAGCCAAAAAATGAAAAACTGTTTTTT	CASSYRQPKNEKLFF
-	TRBV29-1	many	TRBJ1-5	TGCAGCGTTTTGGGGTCACCCAGTCAGAGCAATCAGCCCCAGCATTTT	CSVLGSPSQSNQPQHF
TRBD1	TRBV5-5	many	TRBJ1-4	TGTGCCAGCAGCTTTCAAACCGGGACAGGAAATGAAAAACTGTTTTTT	CASSFQTGTGNEKLFF
-	TRBV11-2	once	TRBJ2-5	TGTGCCAGCAGCTTAGCCCCAGTCGGGGATGAGACCCAGTACTTC	CASSLAPVGDETQYF
-	TRBV30	many	TRBJ1-6	TGTGCCTGGAGTGTACGGGGTAATTCACCCCTCCACTTT	CAWSVRGNSPLHF
TRBD1	TRBV20-1	once	TRBJ2-7	TGCAGTGCTAGTCCAATTCTGGGACAGCAAGAAGGCCACGAGCAGTACTTC	CSASPILGQQEGHEQYF
-	TRBV6-1	-	TRBJ1-1	TGTGCCAGCGGTGTGGGGGCGGGAGCTTTCTTT	CASGVGAGAFF
-	TRBV20-1	-	TRBJ2-5	TGCAGTGCTAGAGATGTGGTTCAAGAGACCCAGTACTTC	CSARDVVQETQYF
-	TRBV20-1	many	TRBJ2-7	TGCAGTGCTAGAGCGAGGAGTACCTACGAGCAGTACTTC	CSARARSTYEQYF
-	TRBV10-3	-	TRBJ2-7	TGTGCCATCAGTGAATGGGGGATAGGGTCGGAGGAGCAGTACTTC	CAISEWGIGSEEQYF
-	TRBV11-2	-	TRBJ1-5	TGTGCCAGCAGCTTAGCATGTAGGCAGGAGAGCAATCAGCCCCAGCATTTT	CASSLACRQESNQPQHF
-	TRBV12-3/TRBV12-4	many	TRBJ1-6	TGTGCCAGCAGCTACAGCGGCTCACCCCTCCACTTT	CASSYSGSPLHF
TRBD2	TRBV11-2	-	TRBJ2-7	TGTGCCAACAGCATCTTAGCGGGAGGCTACGAGCAGTACTTC	CANSILAGGYEQYF
-	TRBV20-1	many	TRBJ1-2	TGCAGTCCCCAGGGTGGGAGTAACTATGGCTACACCTTC	CSPQGGSNYGYTF
-	TRBV5-4	-	TRBJ2-2	TGTGCCAGTTTCCCTCGACAGTGTCCGAACGCCGGGGAGCTGTTTTTT	CASFPRQCPNAGELFF
-	TRBV20-1	many	TRBJ2-1	TGCAGTGCTAGAGATATGGACAGCACCCATGAGCAGTTCTTC	CSARDMDSTHEQFF
-	TRBV7-9	-	TRBJ2-1	TGTGCCAGCAGCCGAGATGGGGATGAGCAGTTCTTC	CASSRDGDEQFF
-	TRBV29-1	-	TRBJ2-7	TGCAGCGTTGCAAAAGGAGGAGGGGCATCCCCCTACAAGCAGTACTTC	CSVAKGGGASPYKQYF
-	TRBV6-5	-	TRBJ2-2	TGTGCCAGCACTCCCTGGCTCTCGATTCCCGGGGAGCTGTTTTTT	CASTPWLSIPGELFF